This T cell receptor beta chain was identified in a study of T cells after yellow fever vaccination. Study-level information: The authors prepared low-cell-number fractions using SMART-Seq v4 Ultra Low Input.

Between the trimmed V and J ends, which lost 5 bases and 6 bases, there was a span of 7 bases. The CDR3 length is 11 residues. This clonotype appeared a few times. The 5'RACE template-switching step produced TCR cDNA and added a universal primer site and UMIs. TCRdb ran MiXCR on the 5' RACE reads and lists one entry per CDR3 protein. The repertoire has 200,000 to 300,000 distinct CDR3 sequences, approximately 6.8% of them found once; the top ten carry approximately 1.1%. This clonotype originated in a young man who received the YFV17D yellow fever vaccine. The chain links TRBV12-3 or TRBV12-4 to TRBJ1-1; D is uncertain. Sample: CD4+ T cells sorted from PBMCs, taken on the day of the yellow fever booster vaccination. CDR3 nucleotides: TGTGCCAGCAGTCAATGGTCTGAAGCTTTCTTT. Residues: CASSQWSEAFF.